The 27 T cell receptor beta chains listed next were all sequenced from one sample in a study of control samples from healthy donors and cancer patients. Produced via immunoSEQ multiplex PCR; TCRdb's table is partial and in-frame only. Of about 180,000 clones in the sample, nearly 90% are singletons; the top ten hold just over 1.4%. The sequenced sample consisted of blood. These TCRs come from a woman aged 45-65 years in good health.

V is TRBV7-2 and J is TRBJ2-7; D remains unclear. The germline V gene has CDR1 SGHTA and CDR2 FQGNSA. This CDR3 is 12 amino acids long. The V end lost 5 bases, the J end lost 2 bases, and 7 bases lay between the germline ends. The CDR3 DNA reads TGTGCCAGCAGCCAGGTTACCTACGAGCAGTACTTC. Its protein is CASSQVTYEQYF.

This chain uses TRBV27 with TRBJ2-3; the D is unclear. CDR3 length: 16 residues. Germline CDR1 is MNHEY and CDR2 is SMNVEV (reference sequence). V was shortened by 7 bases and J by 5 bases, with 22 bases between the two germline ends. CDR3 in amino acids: CASTLVLPGPKDTQYF. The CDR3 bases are TGTGCCAGCACTTTGGTCCTCCCTGGGCCAAAAGATACGCAGTATTTT.

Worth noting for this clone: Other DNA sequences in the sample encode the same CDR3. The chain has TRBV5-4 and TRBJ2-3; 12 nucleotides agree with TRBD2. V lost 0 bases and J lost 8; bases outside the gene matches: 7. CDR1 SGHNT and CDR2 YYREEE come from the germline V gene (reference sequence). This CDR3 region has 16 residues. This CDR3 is CASSLGLAGGRVTQYF. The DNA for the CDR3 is TGTGCCAGCAGCTTGGGTCTAGCGGGGGGGCGGGTTACGCAGTATTTT.

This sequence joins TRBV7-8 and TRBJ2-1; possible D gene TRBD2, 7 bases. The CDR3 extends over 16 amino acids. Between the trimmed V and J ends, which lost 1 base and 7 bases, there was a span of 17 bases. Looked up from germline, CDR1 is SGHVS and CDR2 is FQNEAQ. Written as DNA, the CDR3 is TGTGCCAGCAGCTTAGGGCGGGGGCCCTTGCAGAATGAGCAGTTCTTC. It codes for CASSLGRGPLQNEQFF.

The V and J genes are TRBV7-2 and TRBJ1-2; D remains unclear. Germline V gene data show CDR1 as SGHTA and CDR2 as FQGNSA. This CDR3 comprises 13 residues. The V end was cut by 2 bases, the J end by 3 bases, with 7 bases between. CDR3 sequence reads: CASSLPVYYGYTF. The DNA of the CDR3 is TGTGCCAGCAGCTTACCAGTTTACTATGGCTACACCTTC.

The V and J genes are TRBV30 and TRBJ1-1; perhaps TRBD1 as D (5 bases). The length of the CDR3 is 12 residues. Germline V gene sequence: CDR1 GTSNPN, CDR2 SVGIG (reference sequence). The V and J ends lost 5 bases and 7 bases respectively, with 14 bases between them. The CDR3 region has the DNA TGTGCCTGGGGGGGACGGCCTGGTGAAGCTTTCTTT. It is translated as CAWGGRPGEAFF.

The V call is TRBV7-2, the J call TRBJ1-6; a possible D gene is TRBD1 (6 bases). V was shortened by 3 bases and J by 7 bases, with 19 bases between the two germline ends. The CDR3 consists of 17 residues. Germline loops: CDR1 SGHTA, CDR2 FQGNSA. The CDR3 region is CASSFRGGVSWNSPLHF. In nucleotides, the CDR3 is TGTGCCAGCAGCTTCCGAGGGGGGGTTAGCTGGAATTCACCCCTCCACTTT.

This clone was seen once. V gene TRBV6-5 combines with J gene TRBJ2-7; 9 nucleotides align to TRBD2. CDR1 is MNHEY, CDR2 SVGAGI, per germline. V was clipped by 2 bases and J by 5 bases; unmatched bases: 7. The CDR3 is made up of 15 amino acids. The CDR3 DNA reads TGTGCCAGCAGTTACCAGGCTAGCGGGGTAAACGAGCAGTACTTC. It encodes CASSYQASGVNEQYF.

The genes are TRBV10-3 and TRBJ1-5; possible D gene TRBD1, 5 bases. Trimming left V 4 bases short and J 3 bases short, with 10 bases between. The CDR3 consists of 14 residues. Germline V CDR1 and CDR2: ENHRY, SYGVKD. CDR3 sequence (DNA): TGTGCCATCAGTGCGCAGGGAAACAATCAGCCCCAGCATTTT. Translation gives CAISAQGNNQPQHF.

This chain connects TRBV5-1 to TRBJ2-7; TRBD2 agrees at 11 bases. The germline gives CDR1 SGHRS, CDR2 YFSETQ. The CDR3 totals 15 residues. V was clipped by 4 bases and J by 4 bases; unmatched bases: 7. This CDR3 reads CASSQTSGSGYEQYF. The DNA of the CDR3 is TGCGCCAGCAGCCAAACTAGCGGGAGTGGATACGAGCAGTACTTC. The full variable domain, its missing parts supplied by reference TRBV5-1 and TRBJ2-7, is KAGVTQTPRYLIKTRGQQVTLSCSPISGHRSVSWYQQTPGQGLQFLFEYFSETQRNKGNFPGRFSGRQFSNSRSEMNVSTLELGDSALYLCASSQTSGSGYEQYFGPGTRLTVT.

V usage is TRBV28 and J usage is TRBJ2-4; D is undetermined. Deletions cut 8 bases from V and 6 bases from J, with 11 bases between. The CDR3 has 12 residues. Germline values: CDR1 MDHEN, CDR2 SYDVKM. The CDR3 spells CASSLGRNIQYF. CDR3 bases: TGTGCCAGCTCCCTTGGGCGAAACATTCAGTACTTC.

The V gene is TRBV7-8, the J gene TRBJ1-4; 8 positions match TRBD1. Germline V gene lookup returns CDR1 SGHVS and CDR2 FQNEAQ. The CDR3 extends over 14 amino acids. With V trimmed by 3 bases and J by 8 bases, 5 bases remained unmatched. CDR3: CASSLAGGTEKLFF. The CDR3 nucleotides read TGTGCCAGCAGCTTGGCAGGGGGCACGGAAAAACTGTTTTTT.

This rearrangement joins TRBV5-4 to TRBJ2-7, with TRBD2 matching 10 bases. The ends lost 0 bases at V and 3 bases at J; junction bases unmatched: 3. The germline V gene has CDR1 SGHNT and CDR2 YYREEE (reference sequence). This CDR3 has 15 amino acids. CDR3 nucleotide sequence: TGTGCCAGCAGCTTGGTAGGACTAGCGGACTACGAGCAGTACTTC. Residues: CASSLVGLADYEQYF.

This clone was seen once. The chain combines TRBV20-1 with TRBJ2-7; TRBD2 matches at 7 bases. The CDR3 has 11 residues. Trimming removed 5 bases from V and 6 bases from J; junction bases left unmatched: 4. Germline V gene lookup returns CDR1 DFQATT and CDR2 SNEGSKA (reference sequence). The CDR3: CSAGTKGEQYF. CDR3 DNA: TGCAGTGCTGGGACTAAAGGCGAGCAGTACTTC.

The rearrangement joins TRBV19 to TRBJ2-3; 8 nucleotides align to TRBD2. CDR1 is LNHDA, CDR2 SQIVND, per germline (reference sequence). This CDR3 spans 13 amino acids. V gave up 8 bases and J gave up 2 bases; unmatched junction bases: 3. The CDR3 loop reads CASRAGATDTQYF. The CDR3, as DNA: TGTGCCAGTCGAGCGGGAGCCACAGATACGCAGTATTTT.

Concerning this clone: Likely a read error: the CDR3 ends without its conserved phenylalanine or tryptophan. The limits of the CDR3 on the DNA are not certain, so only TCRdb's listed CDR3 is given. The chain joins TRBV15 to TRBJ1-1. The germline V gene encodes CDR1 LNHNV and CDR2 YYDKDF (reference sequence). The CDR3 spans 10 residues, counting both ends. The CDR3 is CATSRGEGAG.

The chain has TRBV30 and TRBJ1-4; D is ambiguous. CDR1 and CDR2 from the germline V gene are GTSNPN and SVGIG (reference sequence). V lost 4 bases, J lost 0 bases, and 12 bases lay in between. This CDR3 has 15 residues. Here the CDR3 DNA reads TGTGCCTGGAACTCGGGGATTGCAACTAATGAAAAACTGTTTTTT. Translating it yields CAWNSGIATNEKLFF.

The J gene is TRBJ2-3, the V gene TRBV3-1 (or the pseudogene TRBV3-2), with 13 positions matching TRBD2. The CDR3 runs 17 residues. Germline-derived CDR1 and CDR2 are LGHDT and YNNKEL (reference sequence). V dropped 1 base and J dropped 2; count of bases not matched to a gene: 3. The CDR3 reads CASSQGTSGGVTDTQYF. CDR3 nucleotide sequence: TGTGCCAGCAGCCAAGGAACTAGCGGGGGGGTCACAGATACGCAGTATTTT.

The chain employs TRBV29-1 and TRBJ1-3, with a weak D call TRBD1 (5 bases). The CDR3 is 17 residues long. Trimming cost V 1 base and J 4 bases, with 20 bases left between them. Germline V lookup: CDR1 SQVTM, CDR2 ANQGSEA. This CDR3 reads CSVEGDGTDKVGNTIYF. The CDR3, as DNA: TGCAGCGTTGAAGGGGACGGGACCGACAAAGTGGGAAACACCATATATTTT.

Here the CDR3 reads CASGLTSGSEQFF. CDR3 DNA sequence: TGTGCTAGTGGCCTGACTAGCGGGAGTGAGCAGTTCTTC. The chain is built from TRBV12-5 and TRBJ2-1; 12 nucleotides match TRBD2. The CDR3 is made up of 13 amino acids. CDR1 and CDR2 from the germline V gene are LGHNT and FRNRAP. V gave up 6 bases and J gave up 9 bases; unmatched junction bases: 3.

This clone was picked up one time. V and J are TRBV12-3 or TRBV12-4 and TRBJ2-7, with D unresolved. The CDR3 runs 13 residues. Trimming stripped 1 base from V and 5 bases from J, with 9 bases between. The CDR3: CASSLVGEDEQYF. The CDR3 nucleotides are TGTGCCAGCAGTTTAGTGGGCGAGGACGAGCAGTACTTC.

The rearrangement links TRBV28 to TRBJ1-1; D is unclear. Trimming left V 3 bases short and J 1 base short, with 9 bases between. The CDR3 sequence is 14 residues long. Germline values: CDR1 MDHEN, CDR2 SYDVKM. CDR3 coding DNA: TGTGCCAGCAGTTTTGGGAACGCGAACACTGAAGCTTTCTTT. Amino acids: CASSFGNANTEAFF.

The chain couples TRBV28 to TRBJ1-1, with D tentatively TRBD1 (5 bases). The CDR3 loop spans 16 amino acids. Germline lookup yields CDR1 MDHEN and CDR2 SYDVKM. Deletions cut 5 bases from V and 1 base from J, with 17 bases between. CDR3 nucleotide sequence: TGTGCCAGCAGTCGCCCGGGGGGGGGATCGAACACTGAAGCTTTCTTT. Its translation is CASSRPGGGSNTEAFF.

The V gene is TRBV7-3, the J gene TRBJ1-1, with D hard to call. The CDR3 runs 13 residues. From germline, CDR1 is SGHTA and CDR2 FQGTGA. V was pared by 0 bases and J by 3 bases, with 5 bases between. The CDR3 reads CASSLTVDTEAFF. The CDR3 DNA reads TGTGCCAGCAGCTTAACGGTTGACACTGAAGCTTTCTTT.

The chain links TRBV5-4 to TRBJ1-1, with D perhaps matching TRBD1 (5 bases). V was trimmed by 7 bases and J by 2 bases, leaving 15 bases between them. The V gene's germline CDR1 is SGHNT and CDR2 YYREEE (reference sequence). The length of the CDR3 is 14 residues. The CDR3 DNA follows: TGTGCCAGCTTTGGCAGGACACTCAACACTGAAGCTTTCTTT. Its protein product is CASFGRTLNTEAFF.

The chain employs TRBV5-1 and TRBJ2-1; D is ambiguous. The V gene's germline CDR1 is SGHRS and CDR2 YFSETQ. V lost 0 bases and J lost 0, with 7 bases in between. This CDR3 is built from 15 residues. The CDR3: CASSLALHSYNEQFF. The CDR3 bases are TGCGCCAGCAGCTTGGCCCTCCACTCCTACAATGAGCAGTTCTTC.

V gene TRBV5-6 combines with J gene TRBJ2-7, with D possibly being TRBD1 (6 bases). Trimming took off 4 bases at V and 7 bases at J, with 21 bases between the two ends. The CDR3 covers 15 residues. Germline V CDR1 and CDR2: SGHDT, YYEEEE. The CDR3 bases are TGTGCCAGCAGCATTTCCCGAAACAGGGTCGGTGAGCAGTACTTC. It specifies CASSISRNRVGEQYF.